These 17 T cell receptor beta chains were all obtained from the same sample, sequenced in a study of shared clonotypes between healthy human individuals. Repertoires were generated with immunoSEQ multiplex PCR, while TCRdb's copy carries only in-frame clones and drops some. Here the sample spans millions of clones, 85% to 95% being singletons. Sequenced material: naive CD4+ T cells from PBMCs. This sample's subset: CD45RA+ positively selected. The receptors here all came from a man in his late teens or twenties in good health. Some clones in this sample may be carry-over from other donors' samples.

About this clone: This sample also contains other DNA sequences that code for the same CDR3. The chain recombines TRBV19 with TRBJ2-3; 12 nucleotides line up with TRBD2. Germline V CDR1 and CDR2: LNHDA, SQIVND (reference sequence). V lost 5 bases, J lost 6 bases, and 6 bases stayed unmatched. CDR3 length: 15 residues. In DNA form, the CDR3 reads TGTGCCAGTAGTTCTGGACTAGCGGGAACGGATACGCAGTATTTT. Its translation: CASSSGLAGTDTQYF. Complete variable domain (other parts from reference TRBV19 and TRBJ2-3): DGGITQSPKYLFRKEGQNVTLSCEQNLNHDAMYWYRQDPGQGLRLIYYSQIVNDFQKGDIAEGYSVSREKKESFPLTVTSAQKNPTAFYLCASSSGLAGTDTQYFGPGTRLTVL.

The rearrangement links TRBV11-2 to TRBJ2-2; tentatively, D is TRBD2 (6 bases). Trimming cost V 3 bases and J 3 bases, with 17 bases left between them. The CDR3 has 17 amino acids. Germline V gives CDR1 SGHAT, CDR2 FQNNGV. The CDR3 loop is CASSLVSFGSHTGELFF. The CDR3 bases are TGTGCCAGCAGCTTGGTTTCTTTCGGGAGCCACACCGGGGAGCTGTTTTTT.

For the CDR3, the DNA is TGTGCCAGCAGCCAAGTTAGGGGAGTTCGCTACAATGAGCAGTTCTTC. Amino acid sequence: CASSQVRGVRYNEQFF. The chain is built from TRBV14 and TRBJ2-1, with D perhaps TRBD1 or TRBD2 (5 bases each). This CDR3 has 16 amino acids. Germline V gene lookup returns CDR1 SGHDN and CDR2 FVKESK. The germline V and J ends were trimmed by 1 base and 3 bases, with 13 bases remaining between them.

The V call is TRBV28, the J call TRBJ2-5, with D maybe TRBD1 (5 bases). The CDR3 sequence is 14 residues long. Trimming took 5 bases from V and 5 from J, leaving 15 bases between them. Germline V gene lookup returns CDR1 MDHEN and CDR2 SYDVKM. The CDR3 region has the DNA TGTGCCAGCAGTCCCGAAGGGGCTGAGGAGACCCAGTACTTC. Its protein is CASSPEGAEETQYF.

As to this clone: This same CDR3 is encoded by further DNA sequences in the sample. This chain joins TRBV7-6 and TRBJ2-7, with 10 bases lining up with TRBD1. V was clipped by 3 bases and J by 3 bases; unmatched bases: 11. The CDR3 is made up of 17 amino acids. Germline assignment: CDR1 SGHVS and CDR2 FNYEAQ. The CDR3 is CASSFSTGTGARYEQYF. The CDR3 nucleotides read TGTGCCAGCAGCTTCTCTACCGGGACAGGGGCCCGCTACGAGCAGTACTTC.

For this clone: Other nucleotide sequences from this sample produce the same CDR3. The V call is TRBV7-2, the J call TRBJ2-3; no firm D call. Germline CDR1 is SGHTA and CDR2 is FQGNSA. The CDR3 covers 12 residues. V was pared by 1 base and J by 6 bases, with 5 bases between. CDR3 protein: CASSLVGDTQYF. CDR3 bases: TGTGCCAGCAGCTTAGTCGGCGATACGCAGTATTTT.

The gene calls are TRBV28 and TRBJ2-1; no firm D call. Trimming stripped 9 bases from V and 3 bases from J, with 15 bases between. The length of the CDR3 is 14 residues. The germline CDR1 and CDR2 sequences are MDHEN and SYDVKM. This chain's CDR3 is CASRRINLYNEQFF. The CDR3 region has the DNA TGTGCCAGTCGTAGAATAAACCTCTACAATGAGCAGTTCTTC.

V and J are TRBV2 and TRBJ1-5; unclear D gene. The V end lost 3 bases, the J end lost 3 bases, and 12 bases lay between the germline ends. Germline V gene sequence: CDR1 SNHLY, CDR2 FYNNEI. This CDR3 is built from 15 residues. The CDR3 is CASSEGRASNQPQHF. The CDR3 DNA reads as TGTGCCAGCAGTGAGGGTCGAGCCTCCAATCAGCCCCAGCATTTT. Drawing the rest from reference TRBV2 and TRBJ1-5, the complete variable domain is EPEVTQTPSHQVTQMGQEVILRCVPISNHLYFYWYRQILGQKVEFLVSFYNNEISEKSEIFDDQFSVERPDGSNFTLKIRSTKLEDSAMYFCASSEGRASNQPQHFGDGTRLSIL.

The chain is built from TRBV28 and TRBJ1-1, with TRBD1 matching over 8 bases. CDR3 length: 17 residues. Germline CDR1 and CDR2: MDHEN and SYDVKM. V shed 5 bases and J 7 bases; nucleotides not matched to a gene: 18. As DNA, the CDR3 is TGTGCCAGCAGTCGACTGGACAGGGTGGGTTTGAAGCGTGAAGCTTTCTTT. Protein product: CASSRLDRVGLKREAFF.

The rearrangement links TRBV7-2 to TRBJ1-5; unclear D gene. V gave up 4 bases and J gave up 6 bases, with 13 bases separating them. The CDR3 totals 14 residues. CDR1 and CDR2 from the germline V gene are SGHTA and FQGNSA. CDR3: CASSSIMTAQPQHF. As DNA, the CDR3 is TGTGCCAGCAGCTCCATTATGACGGCTCAGCCCCAGCATTTT. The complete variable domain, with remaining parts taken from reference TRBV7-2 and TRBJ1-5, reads GAGVSQSPSNKVTEKGKDVELRCDPISGHTALYWYRQSLGQGLEFLIYFQGNSAPDKSGLPSDRFSAERTGGSVSTLTIQRTQQEDSAVYLCASSSIMTAQPQHFGDGTRLSIL.

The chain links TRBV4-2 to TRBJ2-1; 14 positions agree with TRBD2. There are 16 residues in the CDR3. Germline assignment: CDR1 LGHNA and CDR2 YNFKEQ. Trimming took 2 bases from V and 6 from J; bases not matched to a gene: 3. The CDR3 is CASSQRLAGGPNEQFF. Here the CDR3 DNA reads TGTGCCAGCAGCCAAAGACTAGCGGGAGGGCCCAATGAGCAGTTCTTC.

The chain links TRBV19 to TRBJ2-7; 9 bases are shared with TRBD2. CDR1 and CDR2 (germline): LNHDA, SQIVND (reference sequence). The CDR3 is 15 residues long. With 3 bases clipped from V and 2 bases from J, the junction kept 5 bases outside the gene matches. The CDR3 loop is CASSMRVAGAYEQYF. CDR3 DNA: TGTGCCAGTAGTATGAGAGTAGCGGGAGCCTACGAGCAGTACTTC.

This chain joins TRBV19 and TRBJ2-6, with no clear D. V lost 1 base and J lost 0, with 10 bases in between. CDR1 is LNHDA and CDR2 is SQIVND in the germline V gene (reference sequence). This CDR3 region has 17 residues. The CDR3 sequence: CASSIGRVPSGANVLTF. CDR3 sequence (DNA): TGTGCCAGTAGTATAGGTAGAGTGCCCTCTGGGGCCAACGTCCTGACTTTC.

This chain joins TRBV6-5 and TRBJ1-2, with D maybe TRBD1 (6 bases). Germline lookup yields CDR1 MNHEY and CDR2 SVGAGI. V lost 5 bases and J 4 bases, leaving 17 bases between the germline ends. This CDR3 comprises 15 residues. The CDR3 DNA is TGTGCCAGCAGTCCCAGGGGAGGGACGGGCTATGGCTACACCTTC. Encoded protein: CASSPRGGTGYGYTF.

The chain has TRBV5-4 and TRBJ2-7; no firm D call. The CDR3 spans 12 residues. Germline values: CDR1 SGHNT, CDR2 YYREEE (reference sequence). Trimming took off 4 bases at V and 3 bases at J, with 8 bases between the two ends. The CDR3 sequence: CASSQDGYEQYF. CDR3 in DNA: TGTGCCAGCAGCCAGGACGGCTACGAGCAGTACTTC.

The CDR3 DNA follows: TGTGCCAGCAGCTTGGGCTTCTCAGCGGGAGGGCAAGGCCAGTACTTC. Protein product: CASSLGFSAGGQGQYF. The rearrangement links TRBV5-6 to TRBJ2-5; 10 bases align to TRBD2. This CDR3 is 16 amino acids long. V lost 0 bases to trimming and J lost 10 bases; unmatched junction nucleotides: 12. Germline-derived CDR1 and CDR2 are SGHDT and YYEEEE.

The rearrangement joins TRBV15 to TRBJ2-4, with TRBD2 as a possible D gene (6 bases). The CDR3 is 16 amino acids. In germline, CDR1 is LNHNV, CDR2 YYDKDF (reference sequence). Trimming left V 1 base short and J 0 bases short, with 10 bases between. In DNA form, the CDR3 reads TGTGCCACCAGCAGAGGAAAAGCGGGAGCCAAAAACATTCAGTACTTC. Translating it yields CATSRGKAGAKNIQYF.